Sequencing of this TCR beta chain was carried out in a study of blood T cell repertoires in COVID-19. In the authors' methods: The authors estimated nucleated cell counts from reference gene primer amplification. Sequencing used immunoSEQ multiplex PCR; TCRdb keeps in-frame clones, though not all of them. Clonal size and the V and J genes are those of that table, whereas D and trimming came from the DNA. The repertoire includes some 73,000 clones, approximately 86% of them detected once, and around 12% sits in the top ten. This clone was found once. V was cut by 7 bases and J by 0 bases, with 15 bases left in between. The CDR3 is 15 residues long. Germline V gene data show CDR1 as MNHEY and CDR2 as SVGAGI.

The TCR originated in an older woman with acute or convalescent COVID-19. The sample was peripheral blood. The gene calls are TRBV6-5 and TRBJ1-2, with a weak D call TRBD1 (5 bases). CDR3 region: CASTRKTAANYGYTF. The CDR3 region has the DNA TGTGCCAGCACTAGAAAGACAGCTGCTAACTATGGCTACACCTTC.